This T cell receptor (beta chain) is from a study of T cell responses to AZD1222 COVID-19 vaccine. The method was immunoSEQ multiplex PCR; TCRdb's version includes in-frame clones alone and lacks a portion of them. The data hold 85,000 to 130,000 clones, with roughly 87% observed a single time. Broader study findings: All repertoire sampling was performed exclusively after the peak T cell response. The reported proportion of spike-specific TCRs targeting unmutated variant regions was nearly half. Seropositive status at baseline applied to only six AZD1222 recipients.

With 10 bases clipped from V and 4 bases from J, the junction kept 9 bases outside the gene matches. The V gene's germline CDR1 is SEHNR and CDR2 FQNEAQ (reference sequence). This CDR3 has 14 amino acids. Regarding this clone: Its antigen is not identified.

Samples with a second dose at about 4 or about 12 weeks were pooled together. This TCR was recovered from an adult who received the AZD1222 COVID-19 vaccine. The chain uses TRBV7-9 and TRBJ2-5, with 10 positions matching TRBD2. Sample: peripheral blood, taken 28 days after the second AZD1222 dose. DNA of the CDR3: TGTGCCACCTCGGTTAGCGGGGGGACAGAGACCCAGTACTTC. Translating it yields CATSVSGGTETQYF.